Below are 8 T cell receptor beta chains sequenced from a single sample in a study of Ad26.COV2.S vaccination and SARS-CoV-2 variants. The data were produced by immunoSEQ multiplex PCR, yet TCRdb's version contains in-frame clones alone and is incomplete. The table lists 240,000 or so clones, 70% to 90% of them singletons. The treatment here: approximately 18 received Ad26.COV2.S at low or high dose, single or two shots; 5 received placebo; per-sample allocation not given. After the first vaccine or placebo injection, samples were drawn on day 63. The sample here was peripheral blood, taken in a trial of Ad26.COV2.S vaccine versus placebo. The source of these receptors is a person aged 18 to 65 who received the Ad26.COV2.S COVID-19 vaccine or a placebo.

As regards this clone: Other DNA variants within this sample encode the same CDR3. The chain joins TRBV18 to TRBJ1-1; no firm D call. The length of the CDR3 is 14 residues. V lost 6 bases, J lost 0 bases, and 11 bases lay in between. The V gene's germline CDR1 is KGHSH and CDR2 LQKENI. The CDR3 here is CASSLAGVNTEAFF. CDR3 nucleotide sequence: TGTGCCAGCTCCCTGGCGGGAGTGAACACTGAAGCTTTCTTT.

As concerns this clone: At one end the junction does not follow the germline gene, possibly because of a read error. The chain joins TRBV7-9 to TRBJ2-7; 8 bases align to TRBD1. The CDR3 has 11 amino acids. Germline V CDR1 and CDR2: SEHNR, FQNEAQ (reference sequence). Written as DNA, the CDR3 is TGTGCCAGTCGACAGGGGCCCCTGGAAAACTTC. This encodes CASRQGPLENF. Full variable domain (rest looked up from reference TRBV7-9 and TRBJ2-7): DTGVSQNPRHKITKRGQNVTFRCDPISEHNRLYWYRQTLGQGPEFLTYFQNEAQLEKSRLLSDRFSAERPKGSFSTLEIQRTEQGDSAMYLCASRQGPLENFGPGTRLTVT.

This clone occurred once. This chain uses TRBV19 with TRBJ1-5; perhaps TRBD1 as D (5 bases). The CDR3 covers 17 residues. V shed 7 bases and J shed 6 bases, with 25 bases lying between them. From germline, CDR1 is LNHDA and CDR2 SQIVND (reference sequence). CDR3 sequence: CASTPNRGGVGSQPQHF. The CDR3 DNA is TGTGCCAGTACCCCTAATCGGGGGGGGGTGGGTAGTCAGCCCCAGCATTTT.

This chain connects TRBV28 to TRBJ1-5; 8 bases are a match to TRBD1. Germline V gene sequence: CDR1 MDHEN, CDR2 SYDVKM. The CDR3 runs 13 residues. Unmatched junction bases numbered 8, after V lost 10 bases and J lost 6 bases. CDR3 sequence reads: CATGQGWSQPQHF. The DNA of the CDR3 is TGTGCCACCGGACAGGGTTGGAGTCAGCCCCAGCATTTT.

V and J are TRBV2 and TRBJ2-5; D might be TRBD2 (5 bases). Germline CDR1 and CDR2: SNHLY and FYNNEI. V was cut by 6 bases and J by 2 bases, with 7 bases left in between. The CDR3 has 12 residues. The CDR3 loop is CASRDLQETQYF. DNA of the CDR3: TGTGCCAGCAGGGACTTGCAAGAGACCCAGTACTTC.

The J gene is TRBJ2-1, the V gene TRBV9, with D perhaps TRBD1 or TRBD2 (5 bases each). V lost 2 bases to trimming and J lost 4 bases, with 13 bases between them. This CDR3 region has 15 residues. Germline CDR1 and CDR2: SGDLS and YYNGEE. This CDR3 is CASSVFGTDYNEQFF. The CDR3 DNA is TGTGCCAGCAGCGTTTTCGGGACGGATTACAATGAGCAGTTCTTC.

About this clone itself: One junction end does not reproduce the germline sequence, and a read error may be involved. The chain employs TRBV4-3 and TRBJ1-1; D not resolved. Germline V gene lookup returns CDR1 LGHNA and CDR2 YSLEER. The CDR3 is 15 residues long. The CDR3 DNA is TGCGCCAGCGGCCAAGGTGGCCGTTTTGACACTGAAGCTTTCTTT. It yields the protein CASGQGGRFDTEAFF.

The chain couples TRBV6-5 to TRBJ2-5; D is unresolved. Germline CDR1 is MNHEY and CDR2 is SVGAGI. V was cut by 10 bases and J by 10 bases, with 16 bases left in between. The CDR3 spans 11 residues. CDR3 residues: CAIGSLGIQYF. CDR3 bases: TGTGCCATTGGGTCGTTAGGCATCCAGTACTTC.